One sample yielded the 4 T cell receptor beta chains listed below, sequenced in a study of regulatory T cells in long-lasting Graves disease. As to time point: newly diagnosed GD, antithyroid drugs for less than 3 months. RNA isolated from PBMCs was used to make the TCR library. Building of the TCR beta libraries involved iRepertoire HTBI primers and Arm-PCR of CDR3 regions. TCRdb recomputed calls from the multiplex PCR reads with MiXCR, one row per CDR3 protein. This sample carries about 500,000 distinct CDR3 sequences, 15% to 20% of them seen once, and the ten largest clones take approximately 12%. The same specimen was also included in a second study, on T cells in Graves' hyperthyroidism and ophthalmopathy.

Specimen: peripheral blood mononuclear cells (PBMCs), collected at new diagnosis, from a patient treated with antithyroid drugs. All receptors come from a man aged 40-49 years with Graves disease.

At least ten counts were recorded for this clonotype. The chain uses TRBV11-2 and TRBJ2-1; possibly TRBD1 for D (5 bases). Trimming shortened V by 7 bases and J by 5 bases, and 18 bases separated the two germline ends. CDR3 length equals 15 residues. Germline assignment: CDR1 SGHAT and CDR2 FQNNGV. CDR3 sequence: CASTLGLVKDNEQFF. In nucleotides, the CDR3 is TGTGCCAGCACCCTGGGGCTAGTTAAAGACAATGAGCAGTTCTTC.

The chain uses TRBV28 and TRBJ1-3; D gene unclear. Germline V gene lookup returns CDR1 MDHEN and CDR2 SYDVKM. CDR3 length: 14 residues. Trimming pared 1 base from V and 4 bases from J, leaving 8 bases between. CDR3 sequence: CASSLFGVGNTIYF. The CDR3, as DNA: TGTGCCAGCAGTTTATTCGGGGTCGGAAACACCATATATTTT.

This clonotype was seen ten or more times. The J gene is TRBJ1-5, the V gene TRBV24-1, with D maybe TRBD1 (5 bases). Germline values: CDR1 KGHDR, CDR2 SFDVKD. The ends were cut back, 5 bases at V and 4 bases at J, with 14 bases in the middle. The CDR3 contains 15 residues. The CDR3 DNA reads TGTGCCACCAGTGCTTCCGGGGCAGGGAATCAGCCCCAGCATTTT. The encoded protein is CATSASGAGNQPQHF.

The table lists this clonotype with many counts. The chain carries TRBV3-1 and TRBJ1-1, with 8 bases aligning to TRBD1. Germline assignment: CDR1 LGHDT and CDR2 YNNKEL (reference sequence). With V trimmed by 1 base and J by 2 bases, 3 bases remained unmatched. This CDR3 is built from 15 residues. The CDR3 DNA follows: TGTGCCAGCAGCCAAGGACAGGGGCCTAACACTGAAGCTTTCTTT. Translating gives CASSQGQGPNTEAFF.